The entry below gives a single TCR beta chain sequence along with its context. The antigen is unknown. Assay: immunoSEQ multiplex PCR; the TCRdb copy retains only in-frame clones and omits some. The sample holds roughly 97,000 clones, around 89% seen once. The V gene end was trimmed by 6 bases and the J gene end by 4 bases; junction bases not matched to a gene: 4. Germline assignment: CDR1 MDHEN and CDR2 SYDVKM. The CDR3 extends over 15 amino acids. This specimen comes from a study of T cell responses to AZD1222 COVID-19 vaccine. Broader study findings: CD4 TCRs associated with vaccination spanned spike, dominating at 160-218 and 743-854. Among the donors, most were white British and more were female, and clonal diversity was possibly underestimated.

Here the sequenced sample was peripheral blood, taken on day 0 of AZD1222 vaccination. The source of this sequence is an adult in good health. J is TRBJ2-1 and V is TRBV28, with TRBD2 matching 12 bases. CDR3 loop: CASRELAGGYNEQFF. DNA for the CDR3: TGTGCCAGCAGGGAACTAGCGGGAGGTTACAATGAGCAGTTCTTC.